This T cell receptor (beta chain) emerged from a study of T cell responses to AZD1222 COVID-19 vaccine. The wider study: Some second doses came at about 4 weeks and others at about 12 weeks; these were pooled. Study-wide results and limits: Repertoires in all cases were sampled only once the peak T cell response had passed. Possibly, clonal diversity was underestimated; donors were largely white British and included more females.

Method: immunoSEQ multiplex PCR; TCRdb's copy keeps in-frame clones and lacks some. The sample contains 100,000 to 150,000 clones, roughly nine tenths of which appear only once. On this clone: Antigen: not known.

Trimming took 0 bases from V and 6 from J, leaving 13 bases between them. This CDR3 region has 14 residues. Per the germline V gene, CDR1 is SGHRS and CDR2 is YFSETQ. This TCR was recovered from an adult in good health. The sample consisted of peripheral blood, taken on day 0 of AZD1222 vaccination. The rearrangement uses TRBV5-1 and TRBJ2-7, with unresolved D. The CDR3 bases are TGCGCCAGCAGCTTGGGGGGTTCGCTACTCGAGCAGTACTTC. This translates into CASSLGGSLLEQYF.